Shown below are 27 T cell receptor beta chains from a single sample sequenced in a study of blood T cell repertoires in COVID-19. Assay used: immunoSEQ multiplex PCR; TCRdb lists only in-frame clones, some missing. Counted here are a few hundred thousand clones, 80% to 90% occurring once; the ten biggest clones make up around 8%. The sequencing sample was made of peripheral blood. The receptors shown here come from a woman aged 50 to 65 who had recovered from COVID-19.

This chain joins TRBV7-3 and TRBJ2-1; weak D call: TRBD2 (7 bases). The germline V gene has CDR1 SGHTA and CDR2 FQGTGA. This CDR3 has 14 residues. V lost 5 bases and J 1 base, leaving 9 bases between the germline ends. CDR3 DNA: TGTGCCAGCAGCAAGGGGGGGTCCTACAATGAGCAGTTCTTC. Its protein is CASSKGGSYNEQFF.

This clone was counted between two and nine times. V and J are TRBV5-4 and TRBJ2-1; TRBD2 might be the D (5 bases). The CDR3 is made up of 14 amino acids. CDR1 and CDR2 from the germline V gene are SGHNT and YYREEE (reference sequence). V lost 3 bases to trimming and J lost 6 bases, with 13 bases between them. CDR3 amino acids: CASSSRGPRNEQFF. In DNA form, the CDR3 reads TGTGCCAGCAGCTCTCGGGGTCCTCGCAATGAGCAGTTCTTC.

The V gene is TRBV6-2 or TRBV6-3, the J gene TRBJ2-1; 10 nucleotides match TRBD1. This CDR3 comprises 18 residues. The germline CDR1 and CDR2 sequences are MNHEY and SVGEGT. V lost 0 bases and J lost 8; bases outside the gene matches: 13. The CDR3 DNA reads TGTGCCAGCAGTTACTCTGGAGAAGACAGGGGGCGTCCCCATGAGCAGTTCTTC. Its protein product is CASSYSGEDRGRPHEQFF.

The rearrangement joins TRBV4-1 to TRBJ2-1; TRBD1 is a possible D gene (5 bases). V was shortened by 3 bases and J by 6 bases, with 15 bases between the two germline ends. The CDR3 totals 15 residues. Germline V gene data show CDR1 as MGHRA and CDR2 as YSYEKL. CDR3 amino acids: CASSHQGIGVNEQFF. The CDR3 bases are TGCGCCAGCAGCCATCAAGGGATAGGGGTCAATGAGCAGTTCTTC.

The rearrangement links TRBV4-3 to TRBJ1-5; 7 positions match TRBD1. Trimming at V came to 0 bases and at J to 3 bases, leaving 11 bases not matched to a gene. The germline CDR1 and CDR2 sequences are LGHNA and YSLEER. The CDR3 consists of 18 residues. In DNA, the CDR3 is TGCGCCAGCAGCCAAGATCTGGACAGGCCGGGCGACAATCAGCCCCAGCATTTT. It yields the protein CASSQDLDRPGDNQPQHF.

V is TRBV2 and J is TRBJ2-7; 11 bases align to TRBD2. The CDR3 loop spans 15 amino acids. Germline trimming cut 2 bases from V and 4 bases from J; bases unmatched to any gene: 4. Germline assignment: CDR1 SNHLY and CDR2 FYNNEI. CDR3 amino acids: CASSELRLAGYEQYF. CDR3 DNA sequence: TGTGCCAGCAGTGAACTACGACTAGCGGGGTACGAGCAGTACTTC.

The J gene is TRBJ1-5, the V gene TRBV5-1; D is undetermined. The germline CDR1 and CDR2 sequences are SGHRS and YFSETQ. The CDR3 length is 13 residues. V lost 1 base to trimming and J lost 4 bases, with 6 bases between them. For the CDR3, the DNA is TGCGCCAGCAGCTTGCGGGATAATCAGCCCCAGCATTTT. Translation: CASSLRDNQPQHF.

The chain carries TRBV9 and TRBJ2-3; 8 bases align to TRBD2. J lost 0 bases, V lost 2 bases, and 5 bases had no gene match. CDR3 size: 16 residues. Per the germline V gene, CDR1 is SGDLS and CDR2 is YYNGEE. CDR3 sequence: CASSVLSGVSTDTQYF. DNA for the CDR3: TGTGCCAGCAGCGTCCTTAGCGGGGTAAGCACAGATACGCAGTATTTT. Full variable domain (rest looked up from reference TRBV9 and TRBJ2-3): DSGVTQTPKHLITATGQRVTLRCSPRSGDLSVYWYQQSLDQGLQFLIQYYNGEERAKGNILERFSAQQFPDLHSELNLSSLELGDSALYFCASSVLSGVSTDTQYFGPGTRLTVL.

The V call is TRBV5-4, the J call TRBJ2-5, with TRBD2 matching over 9 bases. The germline CDR1 and CDR2 sequences are SGHNT and YYREEE (reference sequence). The trim removed 6 bases at V and 2 bases at J, leaving 5 bases unmatched. The CDR3 spans 14 residues. In DNA, the CDR3 is TGTGCCAGCACCTGGACTAGCGTACAAGAGACCCAGTACTTC. It specifies CASTWTSVQETQYF.

This chain uses TRBV11-2 with TRBJ2-3, with a weak D call TRBD1 (5 bases). Between the trimmed V and J ends, which lost 2 bases and 6 bases, there was a span of 18 bases. The CDR3 is made up of 16 amino acids. Germline lookup yields CDR1 SGHAT and CDR2 FQNNGV. The CDR3 sequence: CASSLSFGAQLDTQYF. The CDR3 bases are TGTGCCAGCAGCTTATCATTTGGGGCACAGCTGGATACGCAGTATTTT.

This clone has only one observation. The chain couples TRBV7-8 to TRBJ2-3; D call uncertain. The length of the CDR3 is 15 residues. Germline V gene lookup returns CDR1 SGHVS and CDR2 FQNEAQ. Trimming cost V 5 bases and J 6 bases, with 18 bases left between them. DNA of the CDR3: TGTGCCAGCAGCAACTTAGCCCCCCTGGCGGATACGCAGTATTTT. This gives the protein CASSNLAPLADTQYF.

This rearrangement joins TRBV7-2 to TRBJ2-1, with 10 bases matching TRBD2. The CDR3 has 16 residues. V lost 5 bases to trimming and J lost 6 bases; unmatched junction nucleotides: 10. CDR1 and CDR2 from the germline V gene are SGHTA and FQGNSA. The CDR3 reads CASSILSGGAFNEQFF. Written as DNA, the CDR3 is TGTGCCAGCAGCATCCTCAGCGGGGGGGCTTTCAATGAGCAGTTCTTC.

The chain's CDR3 is CASSFSPSNEQYF. Here the CDR3 DNA reads TGTGCCAGCAGCTTTTCCCCTAGTAACGAGCAGTACTTC. The rearrangement links TRBV5-5 to TRBJ2-7, with D unclear. V lost 2 bases, J lost 5 bases, and 11 bases lay in between. The CDR3 is made up of 13 amino acids. Per germline, CDR1 SGHKS and CDR2 YYEKEE (reference sequence).

This rearrangement joins TRBV14 to TRBJ2-3; weak D call: TRBD1 (5 bases). Germline assignment: CDR1 SGHDN and CDR2 FVKESK. V was cut by 1 base and J by 2 bases, with 19 bases left in between. The CDR3 totals 18 residues. CDR3 residues: CASSQGPPGSVPTDTQYF. CDR3 DNA: TGTGCCAGCAGCCAAGGGCCGCCAGGGTCTGTTCCCACAGATACGCAGTATTTT.

The gene calls are TRBV18 and TRBJ2-1; D possibly corresponds to TRBD2 (6 bases). CDR1 and CDR2 from the germline V gene are KGHSH and LQKENI. V dropped 2 bases and J dropped 7 bases, with 12 bases sitting between them. The CDR3 spans 14 residues. For the CDR3, the DNA is TGTGCCAGCTCACCAACGGGGGTAAGGAATGAGCAGTTCTTC. This sequence encodes CASSPTGVRNEQFF.

The rearrangement joins TRBV4-1 to TRBJ1-1; 9 nucleotides align to TRBD1. There are 16 residues in the CDR3. Per germline, CDR1 MGHRA and CDR2 YSYEKL. The V segment lost 1 base and the J segment 2 bases; nucleotides outside the gene matches: 5. Written as DNA, the CDR3 is TGCGCCAGCAGCCAAGCCGGACAGGGGCCTAACACTGAAGCTTTCTTT. As protein: CASSQAGQGPNTEAFF.

Only one count was recorded for this clone. The chain recombines TRBV28 with TRBJ1-5; 9 positions match TRBD1. V lost 7 bases and J lost 6; bases outside the gene matches: 7. The CDR3 sequence is 14 residues long. The germline V gene encodes CDR1 MDHEN and CDR2 SYDVKM. The CDR3 nucleotides are TGTGCCAGCACCCTGGGACAGGGTTCTCAGCCCCAGCATTTT. Amino acid sequence: CASTLGQGSQPQHF.

This chain connects TRBV5-6 to TRBJ2-3; D remains ambiguous. The CDR3 sequence is 15 residues long. The germline gives CDR1 SGHDT, CDR2 YYEEEE. Trimming stripped 0 bases from V and 5 bases from J, with 13 bases between. CDR3 nucleotides: TGTGCCAGCAGCTTGGGCGCGTCTTCGAGAGATACGCAGTATTTT. It translates to CASSLGASSRDTQYF.

This sequence joins TRBV30 and TRBJ2-7; 7 bases are shared with TRBD2. The CDR3 has 14 residues. Looked up from germline, CDR1 is GTSNPN and CDR2 is SVGIG (reference sequence). J lost 4 bases, V lost 5 bases, and 11 bases had no gene match. The CDR3 reads CAWRPSGAPYEQYF. The CDR3 bases are TGTGCCTGGCGTCCAAGCGGGGCCCCATACGAGCAGTACTTC.

This chain uses TRBV7-2 with TRBJ2-6; D possibly corresponds to TRBD1 (5 bases). Germline V gene lookup returns CDR1 SGHTA and CDR2 FQGNSA. The CDR3 has 13 amino acids. The V and J ends lost 11 bases and 0 bases respectively, with 8 bases between them. CDR3 in amino acids: CACDSSGANVLTF. CDR3 nucleotide sequence: TGTGCCTGCGACAGCTCTGGGGCCAACGTCCTGACTTTC.

The chain has TRBV5-4 and TRBJ2-5; possibly TRBD2 for D (6 bases). V was shortened by 4 bases and J by 2 bases, with 12 bases between the two germline ends. The CDR3 has 14 residues. CDR1 is SGHNT, CDR2 YYREEE, per germline (reference sequence). The CDR3 loop is CASSAGWAQETQYF. The CDR3 bases are TGTGCCAGCAGCGCGGGGTGGGCTCAAGAGACCCAGTACTTC. Full variable domain (missing parts from reference TRBV5-4 and TRBJ2-5): ETGVTQSPTHLIKTRGQQVTLRCSSQSGHNTVSWYQQALGQGPQFIFQYYREEENGRGNFPPRFSGLQFPNYSSELNVNALELDDSALYLCASSAGWAQETQYFGPGTRLLVL.

V is TRBV7-2 and J is TRBJ2-7; D gene unclear. CDR1 and CDR2 from the germline V gene are SGHTA and FQGNSA. The CDR3 has 14 residues. The ends were cut back, 1 base at V and 5 bases at J, with 12 bases in the middle. CDR3 protein: CASSLGRSNHEQYF. CDR3 nucleotides: TGTGCCAGCAGCTTAGGCAGGTCTAACCACGAGCAGTACTTC.

This clone was detected only a few times. The chain has TRBV3-1 (or the pseudogene TRBV3-2) and TRBJ1-2; the D gene is possibly TRBD1 (6 bases). Germline V gives CDR1 LGHDT, CDR2 YNNKEL (reference sequence). Trimming took off 4 bases at V and 7 bases at J, with 13 bases between the two ends. This CDR3 is 13 amino acids long. The CDR3 loop is CASSPSTGLGYTF. DNA of the CDR3: TGTGCCAGCAGCCCAAGCACAGGGCTTGGCTACACCTTC.

This chain connects TRBV4-1 to TRBJ2-5; perhaps TRBD2 as D (5 bases). CDR1 and CDR2 from the germline V gene are MGHRA and YSYEKL. The CDR3 consists of 13 residues. Trimming left V 3 bases short and J 5 bases short, with 10 bases between. DNA for the CDR3: TGCGCCAGCAGCCATGAGGGTGTGGAGACCCAGTACTTC. It codes for CASSHEGVETQYF.

Here the CDR3 DNA reads TGTGCCAGTAGTGTAGGGACTACTGGGGCCAACGTCCTGACTTTC. Its translation: CASSVGTTGANVLTF. The V call is TRBV19, the J call TRBJ2-6, with 7 bases that match TRBD2. Germline-derived CDR1 and CDR2 are LNHDA and SQIVND (reference sequence). The junction had 3 bases not matched to a gene; V was cut back by 5 bases and J by 2 bases. The CDR3 is 15 residues long.

V is TRBV3-1 (or the pseudogene TRBV3-2) and J is TRBJ1-2; 9 bases line up with TRBD1. Trimming removed 0 bases from V and 7 bases from J; junction bases left unmatched: 6. CDR1 LGHDT and CDR2 YNNKEL come from the germline V gene (reference sequence). The CDR3 consists of 15 residues. The CDR3 DNA reads as TGTGCCAGCAGCCAAGACTTCACAGGGGGCAGTGGCTACACCTTC. As protein: CASSQDFTGGSGYTF.

This chain uses TRBV10-3 with TRBJ2-5; TRBD1 might be the D (7 bases). Trimming stripped 6 bases from V and 2 bases from J, with 13 bases between. The CDR3 runs to 14 residues. Per germline, CDR1 ENHRY and CDR2 SYGVKD. As DNA, the CDR3 is TGTGCCATCAGGCGCGGGACAGAACAAGAGACCCAGTACTTC. This gives the protein CAIRRGTEQETQYF.